This T cell receptor (beta chain) was documented in a study of vaccination and CD4 T cells after COVID-19. Study summary: Each of the control cultures got a CEFX pool, an HIV-1 Nef pool, or no peptide.

The CDR3 spans 22 residues. Whole-study findings and limits: The median SARS-CoV-2-reactive clonotype number increased from about 20 to 38, without statistical significance. It was found that, in convalescent patients, 304 of 307 vaccine-specific clones were spike mono-reactive.

An Oncomine TCR Beta short-read assay was used to sequence the DNA from cultured CD4+ T cells. MiXCR, run by TCRdb on the PCR reads, gives a single entry per CDR3 protein. The sample has almost 20,000 distinct CDR3 sequences, 52% seen once; the top ten hold 8% to 10%. This clonotype was seen just once. The target antigen is unknown. This sample's treatment: roughly ten-day PBMC culture with coronavirus spike peptide pools or control peptides (ViraFEST assay). Via ViraFEST, peptide pools expanded antigen-specific T cells before TCR sequencing. V usage is TRBV12-2 and J usage is TRBJ2-1; the table assigns TRBD2, which was not confirmed against the DNA. TRBV12-2 is a documented pseudogene. The specimen was CD4+ T cells from blood, cultured in vitro. This receptor was taken from a human donor who had recovered from COVID-19. CDR3 residues: CASRFKTGRTSGGESSYNEQFF. As DNA, the CDR3 is TGTGCAAGTCGCTTTAAGACTGGAAGGACTAGCGGGGGGGAGAGCTCCTACAATGAGCAGTTCTTC.